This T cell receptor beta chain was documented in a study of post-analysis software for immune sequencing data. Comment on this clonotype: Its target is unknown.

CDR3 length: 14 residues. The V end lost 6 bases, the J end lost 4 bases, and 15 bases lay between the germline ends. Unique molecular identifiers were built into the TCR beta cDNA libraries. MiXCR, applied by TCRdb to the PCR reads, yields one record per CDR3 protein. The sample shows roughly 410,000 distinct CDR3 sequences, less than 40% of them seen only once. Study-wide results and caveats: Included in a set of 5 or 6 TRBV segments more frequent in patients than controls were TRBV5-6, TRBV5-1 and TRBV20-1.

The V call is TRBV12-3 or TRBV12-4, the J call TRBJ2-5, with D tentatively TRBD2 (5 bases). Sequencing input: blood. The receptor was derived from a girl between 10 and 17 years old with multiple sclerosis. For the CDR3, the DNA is TGTGCCAGCAGGAAGGGTCCGGGGAGAGAGACCCAGTACTTC. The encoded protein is CASRKGPGRETQYF.